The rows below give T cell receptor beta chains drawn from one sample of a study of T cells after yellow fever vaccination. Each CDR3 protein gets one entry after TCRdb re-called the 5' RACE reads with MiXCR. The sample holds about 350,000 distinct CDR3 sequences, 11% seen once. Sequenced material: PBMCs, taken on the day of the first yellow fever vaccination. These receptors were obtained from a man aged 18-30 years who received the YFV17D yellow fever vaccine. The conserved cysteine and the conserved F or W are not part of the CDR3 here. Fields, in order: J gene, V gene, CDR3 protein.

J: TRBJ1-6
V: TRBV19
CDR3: ASTSGTAYNSPLH

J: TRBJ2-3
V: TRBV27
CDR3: ASSLLWTDPDTQY

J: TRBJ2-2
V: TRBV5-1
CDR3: ASSLAGTSAGELF

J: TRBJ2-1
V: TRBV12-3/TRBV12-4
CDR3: ASSLAELDNEQF

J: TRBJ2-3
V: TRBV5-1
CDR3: ASSLETRADTQY

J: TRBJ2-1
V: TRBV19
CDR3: ASRNPGGNYNEQF

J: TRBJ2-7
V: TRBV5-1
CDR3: ASSLLAGNLYEQY

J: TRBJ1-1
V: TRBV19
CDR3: AINYPRGNSEAF

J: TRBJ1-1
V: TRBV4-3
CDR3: ASSRGTGVPEAF

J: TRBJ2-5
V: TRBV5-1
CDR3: ASSHTLDTIV

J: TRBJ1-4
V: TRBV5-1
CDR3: ASSDQTDEKLF

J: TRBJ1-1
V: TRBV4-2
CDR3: ASSQVSVDTEAF

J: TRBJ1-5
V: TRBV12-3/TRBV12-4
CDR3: ASSWGTGMNQPQH

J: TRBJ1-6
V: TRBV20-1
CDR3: SARSLSSPLH

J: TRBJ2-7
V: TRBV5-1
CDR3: ASSPPPGQGYEQY

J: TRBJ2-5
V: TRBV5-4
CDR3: ASSFGTGDGTQY

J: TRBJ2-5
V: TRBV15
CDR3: ATSRRGALQETQY

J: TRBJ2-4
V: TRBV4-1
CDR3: ASSQDRVLAKNIQY

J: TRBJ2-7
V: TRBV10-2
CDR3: ASRAGRSYEQY

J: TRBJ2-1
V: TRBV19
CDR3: ASSIGTLYTNEQF

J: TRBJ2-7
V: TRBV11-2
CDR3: ASSSSGTLHYEQY

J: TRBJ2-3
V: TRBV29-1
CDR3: SVGGASTDTQY

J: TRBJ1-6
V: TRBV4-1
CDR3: ASSQAQGNSPLH

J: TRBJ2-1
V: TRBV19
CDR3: ASREASNYNEQF

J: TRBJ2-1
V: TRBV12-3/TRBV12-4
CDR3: ASSLTGREQF

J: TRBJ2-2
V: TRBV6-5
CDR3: ASSYSSGDTGELF

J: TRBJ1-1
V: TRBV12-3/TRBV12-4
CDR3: ASRSENTEAF

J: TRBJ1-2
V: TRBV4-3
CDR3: ASSQDFDPKYFTGNGYT

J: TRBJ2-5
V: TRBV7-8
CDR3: ASSSYPKVTGQETQY

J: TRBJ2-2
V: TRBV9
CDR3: ASSVRGGNTGELF

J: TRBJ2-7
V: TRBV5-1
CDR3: ASSLEGVGEQY

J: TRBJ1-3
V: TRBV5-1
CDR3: ASSSDSGNTIY

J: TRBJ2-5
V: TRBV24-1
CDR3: ATSDSGTGGQTQY

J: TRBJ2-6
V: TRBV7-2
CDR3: ASSLVRPRSGANVLT

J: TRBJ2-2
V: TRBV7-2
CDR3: TSSSGLGAGELF

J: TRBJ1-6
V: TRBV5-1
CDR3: ASSPTENNSPLH

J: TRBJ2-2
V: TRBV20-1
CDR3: SAKGQGASSNTGELF

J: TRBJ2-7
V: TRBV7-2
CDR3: ASSFTLAGLQY

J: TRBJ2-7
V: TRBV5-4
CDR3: ASSSASEQY

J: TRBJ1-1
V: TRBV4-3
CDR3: ASSQARGYTEAF

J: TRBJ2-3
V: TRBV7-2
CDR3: ASSSESLGRADTQY

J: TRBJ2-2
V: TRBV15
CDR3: ATSHDGDPRSNTGELF

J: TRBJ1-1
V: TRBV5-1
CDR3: ASSLAYSPQDTEAF

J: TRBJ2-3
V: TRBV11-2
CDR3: ASSVGLGEARTDTQY

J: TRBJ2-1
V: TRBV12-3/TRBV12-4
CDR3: ATSKPAGGPVDEQF

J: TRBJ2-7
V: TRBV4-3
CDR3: ASSQEGTGGYEQY

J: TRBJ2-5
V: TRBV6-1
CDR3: ASSGVGESETQY

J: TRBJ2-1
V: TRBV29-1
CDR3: SVEDRGVYNEQF

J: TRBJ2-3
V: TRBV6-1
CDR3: ASSSPAGSPDTQY